The 27 T cell receptor beta chains reported below all come from one sample, sequenced in a study of cytomegalovirus exposure and HLA in healthy donors. Primers included in the PCR were 60 Vbeta and 13 Jbeta primers. Sequencing used immunoSEQ multiplex PCR; TCRdb keeps in-frame clones, though not all of them. Of more than 200,000 clones in the sample, almost 70% were seen once. Source material: PBMCs. The receptor set was obtained from a man aged 35-49 years in good health and CMV-seropositive.

This chain joins TRBV6-5 and TRBJ1-1; D is possibly TRBD1 (5 bases). Germline loops: CDR1 MNHEY, CDR2 SVGAGI. The CDR3 sequence is 14 residues long. V was pared by 6 bases and J by 4 bases, with 15 bases between. The CDR3 loop is CASSSGVAGTEAFF. CDR3 nucleotide sequence: TGTGCCAGCAGCTCGGGGGTAGCGGGCACTGAAGCTTTCTTT.

The rearrangement uses TRBV6-1 and TRBJ2-3; D call uncertain. Germline-derived CDR1 and CDR2 are MNHNS and SASEGT. V lost 8 bases to trimming and J lost 3 bases, with 15 bases between them. The CDR3 length is 14 residues. The CDR3 loop is CASRLTRNTDTQYF. CDR3 DNA: TGTGCCAGCCGTCTGACGAGGAATACAGATACGCAGTATTTT.

The chain is built from TRBV6-1 and TRBJ2-7; TRBD2 agrees at 13 bases. With V trimmed by 2 bases and J by 2 bases, 9 bases remained unmatched. The CDR3 consists of 18 residues. Germline CDR1 reads MNHNS; CDR2 reads SASEGT. The DNA of the CDR3 is TGTGCCAGCAGTGAAAAACGACTAGCGGGGGGAAAAACCTACGAGCAGTACTTC. This encodes CASSEKRLAGGKTYEQYF.

This rearrangement joins TRBV5-4 to TRBJ2-3; a weak D match, TRBD2 (7 bases). From germline, CDR1 is SGHNT and CDR2 YYREEE (reference sequence). The CDR3 runs to 17 residues. The ends were cut back, 2 bases at V and 1 base at J, with 17 bases in the middle. Here the CDR3 reads CASSLSPSGGRTDTQYF. CDR3 in DNA: TGTGCCAGCAGCTTATCCCCATCCGGGGGGCGCACAGATACGCAGTATTTT. The variable domain in full, completed from reference TRBV5-4 and TRBJ2-3, reads ETGVTQSPTHLIKTRGQQVTLRCSSQSGHNTVSWYQQALGQGPQFIFQYYREEENGRGNFPPRFSGLQFPNYSSELNVNALELDDSALYLCASSLSPSGGRTDTQYFGPGTRLTVL.

The chain links TRBV5-5 to TRBJ1-2, with 7 bases that match TRBD1. Per the germline V gene, CDR1 is SGHKS and CDR2 is YYEKEE (reference sequence). With 4 bases clipped from V and 7 bases from J, the junction kept 10 bases outside the gene matches. The CDR3 is made up of 14 amino acids. CDR3 coding DNA: TGTGCCAGCAGCCAAGAAGGGACAGTGGGTGGCTACACCTTC. Protein product: CASSQEGTVGGYTF.

This chain links TRBV28 with TRBJ1-1; perhaps TRBD1 as D (5 bases). The germline V gene encodes CDR1 MDHEN and CDR2 SYDVKM. CDR3 size: 16 residues. V was pared by 6 bases and J by 0 bases, with 17 bases between. The CDR3 reads CASSWGSRGMNTEAFF. The CDR3 DNA is TGTGCCAGCAGCTGGGGGAGCCGGGGGATGAACACTGAAGCTTTCTTT.

Regarding this clone: Other DNA variants within this sample encode the same CDR3. This chain uses TRBV4-3 with TRBJ2-2, with TRBD2 identical over 8 bases. Germline loops: CDR1 LGHNA, CDR2 YSLEER. The CDR3 sequence is 16 residues long. The trim removed 6 bases at V and 4 bases at J, leaving 10 bases unmatched. The CDR3 nucleotides read TGCGCCAGCAGAGATATTTCGGGGGGGCGCACCGGGGAGCTGTTTTTT. This codes for CASRDISGGRTGELFF.

The chain links TRBV6-5 to TRBJ2-1; a possible D gene is TRBD2 (6 bases). The CDR3 runs to 14 residues. CDR1 and CDR2 from the germline V gene are MNHEY and SVGAGI. The V gene lost 5 bases and the J gene lost 6 bases, with 14 bases spanning the gap. In DNA form, the CDR3 reads TGTGCCAGCAGTATGGGCGGGGAGTCCAATGAGCAGTTCTTC. Translated, it gives CASSMGGESNEQFF.

This rearrangement joins TRBV4-3 to TRBJ2-2, with 9 bases fitting TRBD1. Germline V gives CDR1 LGHNA, CDR2 YSLEER. CDR3 size: 17 residues. The ends lost 4 bases at V and 5 bases at J; junction bases unmatched: 11. CDR3 region: CASSPAGTGFRTGELFF. The CDR3 DNA reads as TGCGCCAGCAGCCCCGCCGGGACAGGGTTCCGGACCGGGGAGCTGTTTTTT.

This chain links TRBV4-1 with TRBJ2-2; D perhaps matches TRBD1 (5 bases). V lost 0 bases and J lost 7, with 9 bases in between. The CDR3 has 14 residues. Looked up from germline, CDR1 is MGHRA and CDR2 is YSYEKL. The CDR3 DNA follows: TGCGCCAGCAGCCAAGAATTGGGGCGCGGGGAGCTGTTTTTT. It codes for CASSQELGRGELFF.

The CDR3 bases are TGTGCCAGCAGTCCAGCGGGGCACAATGAGCAGTTCTTC. Protein: CASSPAGHNEQFF. J is TRBJ2-1 and V is TRBV6-1; 7 bases are shared with TRBD2. Looked up from germline, CDR1 is MNHNS and CDR2 is SASEGT. The CDR3 has 13 residues. The V gene end was trimmed by 5 bases and the J gene end by 5 bases; junction bases not matched to a gene: 3.

This clone was found a few times. This chain joins TRBV19 and TRBJ2-2; D remains unclear. Trimming pared 3 bases from V and 6 bases from J, leaving 14 bases between. Germline V gene lookup returns CDR1 LNHDA and CDR2 SQIVND (reference sequence). CDR3 length: 15 amino acids. The CDR3 is CASSIFPRIAGELFF. In DNA, the CDR3 is TGTGCCAGTAGTATCTTTCCTAGAATCGCCGGGGAGCTGTTTTTT.

CDR3 in DNA: TGTGCCAGCAGCTTAGCTCCAAATGAAAAACTGTTTTTT. Translating it yields CASSLAPNEKLFF. V gene TRBV7-6 combines with J gene TRBJ1-4; D unresolved. CDR3 length equals 13 residues. The germline CDR1 and CDR2 sequences are SGHVS and FNYEAQ. V was shortened by 0 bases and J by 5 bases, with 4 bases between the two germline ends.

V usage is TRBV5-5 and J usage is TRBJ2-7; 7 nucleotides match TRBD1. The V gene end was trimmed by 0 bases and the J gene end by 5 bases; junction bases not matched to a gene: 5. The CDR3 consists of 14 residues. Germline-derived CDR1 and CDR2 are SGHKS and YYEKEE (reference sequence). CDR3 coding DNA: TGTGCCAGCAGCTTGGCCGGGCAGGGGGACGAGCAGTACTTC. This sequence encodes CASSLAGQGDEQYF.

This clone has just one count. V and J are TRBV6-6 and TRBJ1-2; no definite D call. The CDR3 spans 15 residues. Between the trimmed V and J ends, which lost 4 bases and 2 bases, there was a span of 14 bases. Germline V lookup: CDR1 MNHNY, CDR2 SVGAGI (reference sequence). CDR3 in amino acids: CASSSPEGVNYGYTF. In DNA, the CDR3 is TGTGCCAGCAGTTCCCCCGAAGGAGTGAACTATGGCTACACCTTC.

The rearrangement joins TRBV18 to TRBJ1-6; no reliable D call. Germline CDR1 and CDR2: KGHSH and LQKENI. CDR3 size: 18 residues. V lost 5 bases and J lost 5, with 22 bases in between. CDR3 nucleotide sequence: TGTGCCAGCTCAAACAGACAACTCAGTGGTGAAGATAATTCACCCCTCCACTTT. This encodes CASSNRQLSGEDNSPLHF.

The chain couples TRBV5-4 to TRBJ1-2; TRBD1 might be the D (5 bases). The V end lost 0 bases, the J end lost 8 bases, and 20 bases lay between the germline ends. The CDR3 covers 16 residues. The germline V gene encodes CDR1 SGHNT and CDR2 YYREEE (reference sequence). The CDR3 bases are TGTGCCAGCAGCTTGGGGTCGCGCAGGGAATCAGGGGGCTACACCTTC. Its translation is CASSLGSRRESGGYTF.

This clone was observed a few times. One end of the junction does not line up with germline, which may come from a read error. The chain recombines TRBV7-2 with TRBJ2-7; D is perhaps TRBD2 (6 bases). Germline values: CDR1 SGHTA, CDR2 FQGNSA. The CDR3 spans 15 residues. CDR3 sequence reads: CASSPTRGFGGEQYF. CDR3 bases: TGCGCCAGCAGCCCCACACGGGGATTCGGAGGGGAGCAGTACTTC.

V is TRBV14 and J is TRBJ2-7, with D possibly matching TRBD1 (6 bases). CDR3 size: 12 residues. The germline V and J ends were trimmed by 5 bases and 5 bases, with 10 bases remaining between them. CDR1 is SGHDN, CDR2 FVKESK, per germline. The CDR3 region has the DNA TGTGCCAGCAGCGCCACAGGGAACGAGCAGTACTTC. It is translated as CASSATGNEQYF.

A word on this clone: Other DNA sequences in the same sample also yield this CDR3. The chain has TRBV7-2 and TRBJ2-7, with TRBD2 identical over 11 bases. The CDR3 runs to 15 residues. Germline V lookup: CDR1 SGHTA, CDR2 FQGNSA. Trimming removed 2 bases from V and 2 bases from J; junction bases left unmatched: 2. The CDR3 loop is CASSLTSGGTYEQYF. Here the CDR3 DNA reads TGTGCCAGCAGCTTAACTAGCGGGGGTACCTACGAGCAGTACTTC.

The CDR3 loop reads CASSLRGFSETQYF. The CDR3 coding sequence is TGTGCCAGCAGCTTGAGGGGTTTCTCAGAGACCCAGTACTTC. The rearrangement uses TRBV5-4 and TRBJ2-5; a weak D match, TRBD1 (5 bases). Germline V gene data show CDR1 as SGHNT and CDR2 as YYREEE (reference sequence). The V gene lost 1 base and the J gene lost 4 bases, with 11 bases spanning the gap. This CDR3 is 14 amino acids long.

V and J are TRBV10-3 and TRBJ2-7; D is unresolved. Looked up from germline, CDR1 is ENHRY and CDR2 is SYGVKD. Trimming pared 0 bases from V and 4 bases from J, leaving 10 bases between. The CDR3 covers 14 residues. DNA of the CDR3: TGTGCCATCAGTGAGTCGTTGGCGGAATACGAGCAGTACTTC. It translates to CAISESLAEYEQYF.

In its sample, this clone was seen once. An end of the junction does not agree with germline; a read error may underlie this. This chain uses TRBV5-1 with TRBJ1-1, with unresolved D. Per the germline V gene, CDR1 is SGHRS and CDR2 is YFSETQ. The length of the CDR3 is 14 residues. In nucleotides, the CDR3 is TGCGCCAGCAGCTTGGGACCGGGGAGCACTAAAGCTTTCTTT. Translation: CASSLGPGSTKAFF.

The rearrangement uses TRBV19 and TRBJ2-6; 8 bases agree with TRBD1. CDR1 is LNHDA, CDR2 SQIVND, per germline (reference sequence). The CDR3 has 17 residues. The J segment lost 0 bases and the V segment lost 7 bases, leaving 8 bases of the junction unmatched. The CDR3 region is CASIAGTGSSGANVLTF. CDR3 DNA sequence: TGTGCCAGTATCGCCGGGACAGGTAGCTCTGGGGCCAACGTCCTGACTTTC.

The gene calls are TRBV4-2 and TRBJ2-7; 12 nucleotides line up with TRBD1. This CDR3 comprises 17 residues. V shed 3 bases and J 4 bases; nucleotides not matched to a gene: 10. Germline CDR1 LGHNA, CDR2 YNFKEQ. Here the CDR3 DNA reads TGTGCCAGCAGCCAGGATTCCGGGACAGGGGGCTTGTACGAGCAGTACTTC. Amino acids: CASSQDSGTGGLYEQYF.

This CDR3 reads CASSPQWATNEKLFF. In DNA form, the CDR3 reads TGTGCCAGCAGCCCACAGTGGGCAACTAATGAAAAACTGTTTTTT. This rearrangement joins TRBV2 to TRBJ1-4; unclear D gene. This CDR3 has 15 amino acids. V shed 6 bases and J shed 0 bases, with 11 bases lying between them. Germline CDR1 and CDR2: SNHLY and FYNNEI. Full variable domain (rest looked up from reference TRBV2 and TRBJ1-4): EPEVTQTPSHQVTQMGQEVILRCVPISNHLYFYWYRQILGQKVEFLVSFYNNEISEKSEIFDDQFSVERPDGSNFTLKIRSTKLEDSAMYFCASSPQWATNEKLFFGSGTQLSVL.

V is TRBV14 and J is TRBJ2-7; D is perhaps TRBD2 (5 bases). There are 14 residues in the CDR3. Germline lookup yields CDR1 SGHDN and CDR2 FVKESK. Trimming cost V 1 base and J 3 bases, with 10 bases left between them. The CDR3 loop reads CASSQGLAFYEQYF. CDR3 nucleotide sequence: TGTGCCAGCAGCCAAGGGCTAGCCTTCTACGAGCAGTACTTC.